These 11 T cell receptor beta chains were sequenced from one sample in a study of blood T cell repertoires in COVID-19 (dated by TCRdb to the early 2020s). Libraries came from the immunoSEQ multiplex PCR assay. This immuneACCESS table, as held by TCRdb, lists in-frame sequences with V and J called but not all clones. Of the missing ones, under half trace to an unresolved V gene in checked studies; the others have no known cause. The sample table records roughly 300,000 clones; approximately 85% of these occur just once. 7.2% of the sample is held by the ten biggest clonotypes. The source material was peripheral blood. The receptors come from a human donor in a cohort sampled during active COVID-19.

J is TRBJ2-1 and V is TRBV30; 9 bases map to TRBD2. CDR1 is GTSNPN, CDR2 SVGIG, per germline (reference sequence). The CDR3 is 15 amino acids. With 4 bases clipped from V and 9 bases from J, the junction kept 13 bases outside the gene matches. The CDR3 bases are TGTGCCTGGAAAAGGCAGGCGGGGGGGGGAGGTGAGCAGTTCTTC. It codes for CAWKRQAGGGGEQFF.

Turning to this clone: Other DNA sequences in the sample encode the same CDR3. This chain links TRBV7-2 with TRBJ1-4; D remains unclear. The CDR3 consists of 14 residues. The V gene lost 1 base and the J gene lost 4 bases, with 7 bases spanning the gap. Germline CDR1 is SGHTA and CDR2 is FQGNSA. CDR3 amino acids: CASSLVNSNEKLFF. The CDR3 DNA follows: TGTGCCAGCAGCTTAGTGAACAGTAATGAAAAACTGTTTTTT.

The chain combines TRBV12-3 or TRBV12-4 with TRBJ2-5, with TRBD1 as a possible D gene (6 bases). This CDR3 is 13 amino acids long. V gave up 6 bases and J gave up 3 bases, with 11 bases separating them. The CDR3 sequence: CASRYREKETQYF. CDR3 bases: TGTGCCAGCAGGTACAGGGAAAAAGAGACCCAGTACTTC.

About this clone: The same CDR3 is also encoded by other DNA sequences in this sample. The chain uses TRBV15 and TRBJ1-5; D gene uncertain. The V end lost 1 base, the J end lost 1 base, and 5 bases lay between the germline ends. The CDR3 spans 14 residues. The V gene's germline CDR1 is LNHNV and CDR2 YYDKDF (reference sequence). This chain's CDR3 is CATSRAGSNQPQHF. CDR3 DNA sequence: TGTGCCACCAGCAGAGCCGGGAGCAATCAGCCCCAGCATTTT.

The chain links TRBV12-3 or TRBV12-4 to TRBJ1-1; the D is unclear. This CDR3 region has 12 residues. The V end was cut by 6 bases, the J end by 4 bases, with 9 bases between. In DNA form, the CDR3 reads TGTGCCAGCAGGAGGGTAACCACTGAAGCTTTCTTT. Residues: CASRRVTTEAFF.

The chain links TRBV7-6 to TRBJ2-3, with TRBD1 identical over 7 bases. V lost 1 base and J lost 2; bases outside the gene matches: 6. The CDR3 covers 16 residues. Germline V gene lookup returns CDR1 SGHVS and CDR2 FNYEAQ. CDR3: CASSLVPGQTTDTQYF. Here the CDR3 DNA reads TGTGCCAGCAGCTTAGTCCCGGGACAGACCACAGATACGCAGTATTTT.

The genes are TRBV11-2 and TRBJ2-3, with 12 bases lining up with TRBD2. Losses at the gene ends were 0 bases for V and 4 bases for J; bases not matched to a gene: 5. In germline, CDR1 is SGHAT, CDR2 FQNNGV. The CDR3 sequence is 17 residues long. CDR3 nucleotide sequence: TGTGCCAGCAGCTTAGATCGCCTAGCGGGGGGGTCAGATACGCAGTATTTT. Translation: CASSLDRLAGGSDTQYF. Variable domain in full (rest from reference TRBV11-2 and TRBJ2-3): EAGVAQSPRYKIIEKRQSVAFWCNPISGHATLYWYQQILGQGPKLLIQFQNNGVVDDSQLPKDRFSAERLKGVDSTLKIQPAKLEDSAVYLCASSLDRLAGGSDTQYFGPGTRLTVL.

V is TRBV24-1 and J is TRBJ2-3; 13 bases match TRBD2. The CDR3 consists of 17 residues. The junction had 9 bases not matched to a gene; V was cut back by 5 bases and J by 5 bases. Looked up from germline, CDR1 is KGHDR and CDR2 is SFDVKD. In DNA form, the CDR3 reads TGTGCCACCAGTGTCGCGGGACTAGCGGGGTTGGGAGATACGCAGTATTTT. Encoded protein: CATSVAGLAGLGDTQYF.

This chain links TRBV7-9 with TRBJ2-1; TRBD1 matches at 8 bases. Germline V gene lookup returns CDR1 SEHNR and CDR2 FQNEAQ (reference sequence). Losses at the gene ends were 8 bases for V and 5 bases for J; bases not matched to a gene: 8. The CDR3 runs 14 residues. The CDR3 DNA is TGTGCCAGCGGTGACAGGGGACGCGACAATGAGCAGTTCTTC. Translated: CASGDRGRDNEQFF.

The chain links TRBV14 to TRBJ2-2; D might be TRBD2 (5 bases). CDR1 is SGHDN and CDR2 is FVKESK in the germline V gene. The CDR3 consists of 17 residues. V was clipped by 2 bases and J by 4 bases, with 17 bases between them. As DNA, the CDR3 is TGTGCCAGCAGCCAAAATAGTTTCCGGGCGGGCACCGGGGAGCTGTTTTTT. Encoded protein: CASSQNSFRAGTGELFF.

V is TRBV3-1 (or the pseudogene TRBV3-2) and J is TRBJ1-2, with D possibly being TRBD1 (6 bases). The CDR3 extends over 13 amino acids. Trimming pared 6 bases from V and 6 bases from J, leaving 14 bases between. Germline V gene lookup returns CDR1 LGHDT and CDR2 YNNKEL (reference sequence). For the CDR3, the DNA is TGTGCCAGCAGGAAACAGGGTTTCAATGGCTACACCTTC. Its translation is CASRKQGFNGYTF.